This T cell receptor (beta chain) was recorded in a study of T cell responses to AZD1222 COVID-19 vaccine. Overall study findings and caveats: In a largely white British group with more females than males, clonal diversity was possibly underestimated. Per reports, nearly half of all spike-specific TCRs target regions that are unmutated in variants.

Points on this clone: Antigen specificity is unknown.

The method was immunoSEQ multiplex PCR; TCRdb's version includes in-frame clones alone and lacks a portion of them. In the table there are about 120,000 clones, around 91% of which are singletons. CDR1 and CDR2 (germline): MNHEY, SMNVEV (reference sequence). The junction had 2 bases not matched to a gene; V was cut back by 6 bases and J by 0 bases. The CDR3 is made up of 14 amino acids. V and J are TRBV27 and TRBJ2-7; 10 positions agree with TRBD2. This clonotype originated in an adult in good health. Here the sequenced sample was peripheral blood, taken on day 0 of AZD1222 vaccination. CDR3 sequence: CASRLAGSSYEQYF. DNA for the CDR3: TGTGCCAGCAGACTAGCGGGGAGCTCCTACGAGCAGTACTTC.